The 19 T cell receptor beta chains below come from one sample, sequenced in a study of T cells expressing NK-cell markers. TCRdb re-called the 5' RACE reads and shows each CDR3 protein once, DNA omitted. With 400,000 to 550,000 distinct CDR3 sequences in the sample, the ten largest clones hold more than 7%. The sequenced material came from blood T cells: a sorted CD56 or NKG2C T cell subset, CD4+ or CD8+ T cells, or bulk PBMC T cells (not recorded which). Receptors originate from a woman aged 18 to 75 in good health.

The V gene is TRBV30, the J gene TRBJ2-1; TCRdb gives TRBD1 as the D gene, but with no DNA this cannot be confirmed. The CDR3 covers 15 residues. CDR1 and CDR2 from the germline V gene are GTSNPN and SVGIG (reference sequence). The CDR3 sequence: CAWSVLGSGVNEQFF.

The chain is built from TRBV12-3 or TRBV12-4 and TRBJ1-6; TCRdb reports TRBD1, a call that lacks DNA to check it against. This CDR3 is 14 amino acids long. This CDR3 is CASSPTGKSSPLHF.

The gene calls are TRBV14 and TRBJ2-3; TCRdb names TRBD1, which stays unverified in the absence of DNA. Germline CDR1 SGHDN, CDR2 FVKESK. The CDR3 covers 16 residues. This CDR3 is CASSQVMWPGTDTQYF.

The gene calls are TRBV4-2 and TRBJ2-5; the D call of TRBD2 rests on TCRdb alone, since no DNA is present to check it. The CDR3 length is 20 residues. Per the germline V gene, CDR1 is LGHNA and CDR2 is YNFKEQ. The CDR3 reads CASSQEGPGLAELRQETQYF.

This rearrangement joins TRBV7-2 to TRBJ1-1. CDR1 is SGHTA, CDR2 FQGNSA, per germline. This CDR3 spans 14 amino acids. The CDR3 is CASSLDLGDTEAFF.

The V gene is TRBV6-2 or TRBV6-3, the J gene TRBJ2-6; TCRdb outputs TRBD1, but without DNA this stays unchecked. The CDR3 spans 17 residues. Germline lookup yields CDR1 MNHEY and CDR2 SVGEGT. CDR3 loop: CASSLNAGGAGANVLTF.

The chain employs TRBV20-1 and TRBJ2-7. Germline values: CDR1 DFQATT, CDR2 SNEGSKA (reference sequence). This CDR3 has 12 amino acids. CDR3 protein: CSAETDSYEQYF.

The gene calls are TRBV6-2 or TRBV6-3 and TRBJ2-7; TCRdb reports TRBD1, a call that lacks DNA to check it against. This CDR3 has 14 amino acids. The V gene's germline CDR1 is MNHEY and CDR2 SVGEGT. CDR3 loop: CASTTPTGVYEQYF.

The V gene is TRBV6-1, the J gene TRBJ1-5. Germline loops: CDR1 MNHNS, CDR2 SASEGT. The CDR3 spans 14 residues. The CDR3 here is CASKDTNSNQPQHF.

The chain uses TRBV14 and TRBJ2-7; TCRdb's D gene call, TRBD1, goes unchecked for lack of DNA. CDR1 and CDR2 from the germline V gene are SGHDN and FVKESK. The CDR3 length is 13 residues. CDR3 sequence reads: CASSQGTAYEQYF.

The gene calls are TRBV20-1 and TRBJ2-7; TCRdb designates TRBD2, a call that cannot be tested without DNA. CDR1 and CDR2 (germline): DFQATT, SNEGSKA (reference sequence). The CDR3 sequence is 14 residues long. The chain's CDR3 is CSANSGSLSYEQYF.

This chain connects TRBV29-1 to TRBJ1-4. The CDR3 is made up of 12 amino acids. From germline, CDR1 is SQVTM and CDR2 ANQGSEA. CDR3 in amino acids: CSVVGRNEKLFF.

The chain recombines TRBV7-2 with TRBJ2-3; TCRdb's D call of TRBD1 is untestable without DNA. Germline V gene data show CDR1 as SGHTA and CDR2 as FQGNSA. This CDR3 spans 13 amino acids. CDR3 protein: CASSSMAPGPQYF.

The chain has TRBV5-1 and TRBJ2-1; TCRdb calls TRBD2, which cannot be checked without DNA. The CDR3 has 15 residues. Germline CDR1 reads SGHRS; CDR2 reads YFSETQ. Here the CDR3 reads CASSFGSGAYNEQFF.

J is TRBJ2-1 and V is TRBV7-2; TCRdb names TRBD1, which stays unverified in the absence of DNA. In germline, CDR1 is SGHTA, CDR2 FQGNSA. The CDR3 is 15 amino acids. The CDR3 sequence: CASSLEGAPYNEQFF.

V usage is TRBV20-1 and J usage is TRBJ2-5; TCRdb lists TRBD2, though no DNA is available to test this call. This CDR3 is 15 amino acids long. Germline-derived CDR1 and CDR2 are DFQATT and SNEGSKA (reference sequence). The chain's CDR3 is CSAGGASPTQESQYF.

The chain recombines TRBV15 with TRBJ2-1; TCRdb indicates TRBD2, and absent DNA this call remains unverified. CDR3 length: 16 amino acids. Germline values: CDR1 LNHNV, CDR2 YYDKDF (reference sequence). CDR3 region: CAAAGTSGPGRNEQFF.

The chain recombines TRBV6-5 with TRBJ2-2. This CDR3 comprises 16 residues. Looked up from germline, CDR1 is MNHEY and CDR2 is SVGAGI. The CDR3 loop is CASSYGQPANTGELFF.

V and J are TRBV6-1 and TRBJ1-6. This CDR3 region has 15 residues. From germline, CDR1 is MNHNS and CDR2 SASEGT. The CDR3 here is CASSPDGVTSSPLHF.